What follows is one T cell receptor (beta chain) and its context. This sample was taken from a study of blood T cell repertoires in COVID-19. The wider study: The United States, Italy and Spain supplied acute and convalescent COVID-19 samples.

In the authors' methods: How many nucleated cells were present was estimated from reference gene primer amplification. Only in-frame clones appear in the TCRdb table, and some are missing; sequencing was by immunoSEQ multiplex PCR. V, J and clone size reflect that table, while D and trimming were determined from the DNA. The table records 120,000 to 150,000 clones, 80% to 90% of them present only once. Germline trimming cut 1 base from V and 5 bases from J; bases unmatched to any gene: 4. Per germline, CDR1 SGHVS and CDR2 FNYEAQ. The CDR3 totals 15 residues. The chain is built from TRBV7-6 and TRBJ1-2; 10 nucleotides match TRBD1. The sample comprised peripheral blood. The clonotype originates from a human donor with acute or convalescent COVID-19. The donor label of this sample is uncertain. The CDR3 loop reads CASSLGDRGGYGYTF. The CDR3 nucleotides read TGTGCCAGCAGCTTAGGGGACAGGGGAGGGTATGGCTACACCTTC.